A selection of T cell receptor beta chains follows, all from one sample in a study of response to subunit inactivated influenza vaccine. MiXCR, applied by TCRdb to the RT-PCR reads, yields one record per CDR3 protein. The sample lists roughly 170,000 distinct CDR3 sequences, about 9% occurring once. This sample comprised non-naive T cells sorted from PBMCs, obtained on the day of vaccination. The receptors derive from a man aged 50 to 59 who received an inactivated influenza vaccine. Each CDR3 is given with its conserved first and last residue. D genes are given only for firm matches. The listing skips clone size in some rows; elsewhere it reads once, few, many or a size class.

j_gene	v_gene	d_gene	abundance	CDR3nt	CDR3aa
TRBJ2-1	TRBV28	TRBD2	few	TGTGCCAGCAGTTTAGGACTAGCGGGGATCCTAGGGAATGAGCAGTTCTTC	CASSLGLAGILGNEQFF
TRBJ2-2	TRBV12-3/TRBV12-4	TRBD1	few	TGTGCCAGCATTCCAGGGGGCATCGGGGAGCTGTTTTTT	CASIPGGIGELFF
TRBJ2-5	TRBV11-2	TRBD2	few	TGTGCCAGCAGCTTCGGGGCTAGCGGGGGGGCGAAGACCCAGTACTTC	CASSFGASGGAKTQYF
TRBJ1-4	TRBV28	NA	few	TGTGCCAGCAGTTTTGGGTGGCAGGGAGCAACTAATGAAAAACTGTTTTTT	CASSFGWQGATNEKLFF
TRBJ2-1	TRBV5-6	NA	many	TGTGCCAGCAGCTTTCGCCAGGGGAGGGTGGATGAGCAGTTCTTC	CASSFRQGRVDEQFF
TRBJ1-5	TRBV4-1	NA	few	TGCGCCAGCAGCCAAGCTAGGGTAGGGAATCAGCCCCAGCATTTT	CASSQARVGNQPQHF
TRBJ2-7	TRBV28	NA	NA	TGTGCCAGCAGTCCCCCCCAGAGGGGATTCGACGAGCAGTACTTC	CASSPPQRGFDEQYF
TRBJ1-1	TRBV5-8	TRBD1	many	TGTGCCAGCAGCTTGGTTTTGCTTAGAGCGGACAGGGATGAAGCTTTCTTT	CASSLVLLRADRDEAFF
TRBJ2-4	TRBV14	NA	NA	TGTGCCAGCAGCCAAAGTGGGCTAGACAAAAACATTCAGTACTTC	CASSQSGLDKNIQYF
TRBJ2-7	TRBV6-2/TRBV6-3	NA	NA	TGTGCCAGCAGCCTGTATCCCCGGCAGTACTTC	CASSLYPRQYF
TRBJ2-1	TRBV20-1	NA	few	TGCAGTGCTAGAAAGGGGGAGGGATACAATGAGCAGTTCTTC	CSARKGEGYNEQFF
TRBJ2-5	TRBV7-2	TRBD2	many	TGTGCCAGCAGCTTAGCGGCCGCGGGAGAGGAGACCCAGTACTTC	CASSLAAAGEETQYF
TRBJ2-1	TRBV4-2	TRBD2	few	TGTGCCAGCAGCCAGGAAACCGGGACTAGCGGGGGGTTGAGGCAGTTCTTC	CASSQETGTSGGLRQFF
TRBJ2-7	TRBV6-2/TRBV6-3	TRBD2	NA	TGTGCCAGCAGTTACGCGGGACTAGGGCTCGAGCAGTACTTC	CASSYAGLGLEQYF
TRBJ1-2	TRBV28	NA	NA	TGTGCCAGCAGACGGGCTAACTATGGCTACACCTTC	CASRRANYGYTF
TRBJ2-3	TRBV6-1	TRBD1	few	TGTGCCAGCACCCACTCCCCAGGGGGCGCGGATACGCAGTATTTT	CASTHSPGGADTQYF
TRBJ2-1	TRBV4-3	NA	many	TGCGCCAGCAGCCAAGATCTGCGGGCGTCCTCCTACAATGAGCAGTTCTTC	CASSQDLRASSYNEQFF
TRBJ1-3	TRBV7-2	NA	few	TGTGCCAGCAGTCGCCCGGGCTCTGGAAACACCATATATTTT	CASSRPGSGNTIYF
TRBJ1-1	TRBV20-1	NA	many	TGCAGTGCTAGTCGGGGGCCTTACACTGAAGCTTTCTTT	CSASRGPYTEAFF
TRBJ2-7	TRBV5-1	TRBD2	NA	TGCGCCAGCAGCTGGGAGACTAGCGGGAGGGGGCAGTACTTC	CASSWETSGRGQYF
TRBJ1-6	TRBV20-1	NA	many	TGCAGTGCTATGGGGGAGGGTTCACCCCTCCACTTT	CSAMGEGSPLHF
TRBJ1-6	TRBV6-2/TRBV6-3	NA	few	TGTGCCAGCAGTTATCGAAATTCACCCCTCCACTTT	CASSYRNSPLHF
TRBJ1-4	TRBV4-2	NA	NA	TGTGCCAGCAGCCAGGAAGGGACGGAGGAAAAACTGTTTTTT	CASSQEGTEEKLFF
TRBJ1-2	TRBV6-1	NA	many	TGTGCCAGCTCAGTAGGGGGGCGGGGGGCCAAAGTCTACACCTTC	CASSVGGRGAKVYTF
TRBJ2-3	TRBV11-2	TRBD1	few	TGTGCCAGCAGCAAGGACAGGGGTGGGTCAGATACGCAGTATTTT	CASSKDRGGSDTQYF
TRBJ2-6	TRBV27	NA	NA	TGTGCCAGCAGTTCTGATGGCTCTGGGGCCAACGTCCTGACTTTC	CASSSDGSGANVLTF
TRBJ1-1	TRBV5-4	TRBD1	few	TGTGCCAGCAGCATGACAGGGAAGACTGAAGCTTTCTTT	CASSMTGKTEAFF